This TCR beta chain originates from a study of blood T cell repertoires in COVID-19 (TCRdb year 2020). Regarding the study in general: Samples covering the acute and convalescent phases of COVID-19 were provided by collaborators in the United States, Italy and Spain. The material from the prospective study consisted of cDNA or gDNA derived from T cells, B-cell-depleted T cells, or PBMCs. Samples came from the ongoing ImmuneRACE study (first 160 participants) plus 1,254 subjects from 6 global collaborators. Nearly every sample came with metadata listing a de-identified subject ID, COVID-19 status, age in years and sex. Where HLA class I and class II types were available, the types were taken from metadata supplied by the sample provider, not from assay-based typing. The dataset comprised deeply sampled blood TCRbeta repertoires from subjects exposed to, actively infected with, or recovered from COVID-19. A freely available public database, intended as a resource for researchers studying the immune response to SARS-CoV-2, is where the repertoires were released. Points the paper makes about the study in general: How much clinical and demographic metadata was included differed by source and by participant, and the metadata was provided uncurated.

The immunoSEQ Assay, a bias-controlled multiplex PCR, was used to amplify TCRbeta CDR3 regions from genomic DNA. As for the original processing: Nucleated cell counts per sample were estimated from amplification of reference gene primers within the assay. To quantify the absolute abundance of each unique TCRbeta CDR3 rearrangement, sequence reads were collapsed and filtered. For each sample, productive Simpson clonality was calculated as the square root of Simpson's diversity index over productive rearrangements. The table comes from immuneACCESS by way of TCRdb, which keeps in-frame sequences with V and J called. Part of the clones is missing from these tables; in studies checked, under half for an unresolved V gene and the rest for unknown reasons. V and J calls and clone size are as listed in that table; D and trimming were resolved from the DNA. This sample comprises approximately 37,000 clones, around 83% of them detected only once. The ten largest clones add up to 19% of the sample.

Each collaborating institution followed its own protocols to collect whole blood in K2EDTA tubes. Collaborator samples were shipped for TCRbeta analysis as frozen whole blood, isolated PBMCs, or DNA extracted from either sample type. The germline ends are 14 bases apart after V is trimmed by 5 bases and J by 0 bases. The CDR3 numbers 15 residues from cysteine through phenylalanine. CDR3 DNA is the only sequence kept; it has 45 bases, read in frame from the first base. CDR1 and CDR2 were assigned from the germline V gene as SGHRS and YFSETQ. Details on this clone: The antigen this receptor binds is unknown. Base qualities are not provided; no much larger clone lies one nucleotide away.

The chain uses TRBV5-1 and TRBJ1-2; the D gene lacks a confident call. The sample was peripheral blood. The TCR comes from a man aged 45-60 years in a cohort sampled during active COVID-19. In nucleotides, the sequence is TGCGCCAGCAGTCGGAGGACTGAAGCTAACTATGGCTACACCTTC. Its protein is CASSRRTEANYGYTF.